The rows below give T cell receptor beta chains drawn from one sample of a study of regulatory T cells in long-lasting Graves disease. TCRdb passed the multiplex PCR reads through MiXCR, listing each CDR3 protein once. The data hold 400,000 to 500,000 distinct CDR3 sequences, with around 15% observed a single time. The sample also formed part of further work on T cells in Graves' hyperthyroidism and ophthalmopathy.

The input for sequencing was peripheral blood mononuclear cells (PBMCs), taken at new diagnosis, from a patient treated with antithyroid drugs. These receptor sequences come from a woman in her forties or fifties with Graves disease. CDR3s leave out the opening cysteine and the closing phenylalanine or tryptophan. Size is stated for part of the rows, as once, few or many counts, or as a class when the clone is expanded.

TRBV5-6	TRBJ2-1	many	ASSFGTAVRYNEQF
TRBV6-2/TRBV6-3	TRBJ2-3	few	ASSPPRSAQY
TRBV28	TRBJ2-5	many	ASRGVALETQY
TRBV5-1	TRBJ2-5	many	ASSLGFSGTDETQY
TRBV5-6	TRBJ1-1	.	ASSLDGPWEAF
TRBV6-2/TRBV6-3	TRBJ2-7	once	ASSYSGLAGGDEQY
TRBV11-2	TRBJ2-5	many	ASSFSGRGETQY
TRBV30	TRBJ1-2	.	AELGRPYGYT
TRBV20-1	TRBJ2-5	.	SAPTSGQETQY
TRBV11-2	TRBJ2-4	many	ASSASGRVPKNIQY
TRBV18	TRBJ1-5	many	ASSSGAAGPQH
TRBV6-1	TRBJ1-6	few	ASTTGAHPYSNNSPLH
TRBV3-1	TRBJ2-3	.	ASRPGLAGVTDTQY
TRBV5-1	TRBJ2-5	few	ASSLDQVEETQY
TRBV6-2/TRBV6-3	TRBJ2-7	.	ASSYSRTSGIRREQY
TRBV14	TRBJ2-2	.	ASSPESGELF
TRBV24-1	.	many	ATSARGGVETQY
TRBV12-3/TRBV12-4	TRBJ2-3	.	ASSFRYITDTQY
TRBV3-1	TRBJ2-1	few	ASSQVYGGGPHHEQF
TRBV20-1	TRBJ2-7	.	SARYPDRVNSYEQY
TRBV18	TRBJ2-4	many	ASSPPGRGDIQY
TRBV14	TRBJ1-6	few	ASSLDNSYNSPLH
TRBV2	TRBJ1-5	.	ASSEFFNQPQH
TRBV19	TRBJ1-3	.	ASSIWDSSGNTIY
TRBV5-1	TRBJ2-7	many	ASSRGTGSYEQY
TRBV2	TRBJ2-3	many	ASRADEGTDTQY
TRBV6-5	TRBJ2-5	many	ASSYLAGGGETQY